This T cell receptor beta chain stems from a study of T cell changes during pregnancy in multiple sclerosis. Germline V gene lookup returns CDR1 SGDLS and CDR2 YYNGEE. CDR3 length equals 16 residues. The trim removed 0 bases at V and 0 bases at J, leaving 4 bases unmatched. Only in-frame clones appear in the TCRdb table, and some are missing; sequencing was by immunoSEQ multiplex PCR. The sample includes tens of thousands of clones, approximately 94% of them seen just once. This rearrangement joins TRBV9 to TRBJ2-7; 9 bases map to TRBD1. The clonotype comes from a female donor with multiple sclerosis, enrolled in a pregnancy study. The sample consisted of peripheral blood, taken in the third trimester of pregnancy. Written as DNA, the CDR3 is TGTGCCAGCAGCGTAGGGGGACAGGGAGGCTCCTACGAGCAGTACTTC. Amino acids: CASSVGGQGGSYEQYF.